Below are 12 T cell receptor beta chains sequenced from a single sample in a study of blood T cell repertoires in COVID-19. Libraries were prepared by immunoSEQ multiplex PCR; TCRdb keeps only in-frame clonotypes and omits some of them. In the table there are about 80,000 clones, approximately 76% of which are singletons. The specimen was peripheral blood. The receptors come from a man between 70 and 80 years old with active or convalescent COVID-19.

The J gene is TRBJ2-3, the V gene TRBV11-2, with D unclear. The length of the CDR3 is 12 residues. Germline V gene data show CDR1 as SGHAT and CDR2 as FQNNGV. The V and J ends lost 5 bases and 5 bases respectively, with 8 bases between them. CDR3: CASSPSGDTQYF. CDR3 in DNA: TGTGCCAGCAGCCCCAGTGGAGATACGCAGTATTTT. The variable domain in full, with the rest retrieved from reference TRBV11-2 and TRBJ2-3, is EAGVAQSPRYKIIEKRQSVAFWCNPISGHATLYWYQQILGQGPKLLIQFQNNGVVDDSQLPKDRFSAERLKGVDSTLKIQPAKLEDSAVYLCASSPSGDTQYFGPGTRLTVL.

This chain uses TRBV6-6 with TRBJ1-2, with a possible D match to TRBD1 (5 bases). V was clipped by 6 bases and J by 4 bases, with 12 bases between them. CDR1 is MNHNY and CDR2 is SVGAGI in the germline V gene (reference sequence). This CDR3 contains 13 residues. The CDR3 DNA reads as TGTGCCAGCAGCCTCCAGGGCGGCTATGGCTACACCTTC. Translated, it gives CASSLQGGYGYTF.

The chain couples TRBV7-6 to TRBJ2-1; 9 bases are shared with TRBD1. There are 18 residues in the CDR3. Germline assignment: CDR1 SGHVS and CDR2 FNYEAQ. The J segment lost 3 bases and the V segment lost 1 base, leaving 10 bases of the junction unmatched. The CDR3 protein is CASSLDRGHYINYNEQFF. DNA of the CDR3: TGTGCCAGCAGCTTAGACAGGGGGCATTACATAAACTACAATGAGCAGTTCTTC.

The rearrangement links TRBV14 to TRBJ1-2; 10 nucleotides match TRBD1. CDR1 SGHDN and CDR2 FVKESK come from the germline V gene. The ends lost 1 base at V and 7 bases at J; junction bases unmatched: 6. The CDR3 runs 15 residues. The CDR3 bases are TGTGCCAGCAGCCAAGCCGGGACAGGGGATAGTGGCTACACCTTC. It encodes CASSQAGTGDSGYTF.

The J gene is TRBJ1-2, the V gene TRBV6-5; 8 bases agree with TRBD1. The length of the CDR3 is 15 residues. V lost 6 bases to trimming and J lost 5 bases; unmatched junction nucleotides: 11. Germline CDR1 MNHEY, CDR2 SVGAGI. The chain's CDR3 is CASRPPTGETYGYTF. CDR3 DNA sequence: TGTGCCAGCAGACCCCCGACAGGGGAGACGTATGGCTACACCTTC.

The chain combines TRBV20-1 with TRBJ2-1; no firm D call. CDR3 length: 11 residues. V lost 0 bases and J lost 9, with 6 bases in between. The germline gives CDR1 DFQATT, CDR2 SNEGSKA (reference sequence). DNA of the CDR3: TGCAGTGCTAGAGAAGCGAGTGAGCAGTTCTTC. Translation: CSAREASEQFF.

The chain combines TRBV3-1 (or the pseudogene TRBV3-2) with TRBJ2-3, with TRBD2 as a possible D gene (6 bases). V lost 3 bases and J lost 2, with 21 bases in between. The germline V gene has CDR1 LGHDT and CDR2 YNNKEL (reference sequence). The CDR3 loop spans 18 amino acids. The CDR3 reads CASSQGGWGGASTDTQYF. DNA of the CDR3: TGTGCCAGCAGCCAGGGGGGTTGGGGTGGGGCATCCACAGATACGCAGTATTTT.

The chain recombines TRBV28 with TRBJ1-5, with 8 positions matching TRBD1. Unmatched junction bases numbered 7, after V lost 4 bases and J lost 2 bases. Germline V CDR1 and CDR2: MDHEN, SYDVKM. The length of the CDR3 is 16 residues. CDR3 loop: CASSSADRAGNQPQHF. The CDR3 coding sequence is TGTGCCAGCAGTTCGGCGGACAGGGCCGGCAATCAGCCCCAGCATTTT.

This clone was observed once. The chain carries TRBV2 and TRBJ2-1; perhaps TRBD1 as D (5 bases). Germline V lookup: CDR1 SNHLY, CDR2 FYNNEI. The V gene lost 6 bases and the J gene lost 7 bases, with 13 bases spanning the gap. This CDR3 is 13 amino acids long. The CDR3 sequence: CASSRARDNEQFF. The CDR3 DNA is TGTGCCAGCAGCCGAGCCAGGGATAATGAGCAGTTCTTC. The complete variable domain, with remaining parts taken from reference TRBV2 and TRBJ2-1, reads EPEVTQTPSHQVTQMGQEVILRCVPISNHLYFYWYRQILGQKVEFLVSFYNNEISEKSEIFDDQFSVERPDGSNFTLKIRSTKLEDSAMYFCASSRARDNEQFFGPGTRLTVL.

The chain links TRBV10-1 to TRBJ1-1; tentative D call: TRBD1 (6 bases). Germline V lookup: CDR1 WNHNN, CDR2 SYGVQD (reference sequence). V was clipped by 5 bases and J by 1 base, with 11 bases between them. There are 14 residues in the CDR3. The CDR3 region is CASSSGTSNTEAFF. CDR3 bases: TGCGCCAGCAGTTCCGGGACATCGAACACTGAAGCTTTCTTT.

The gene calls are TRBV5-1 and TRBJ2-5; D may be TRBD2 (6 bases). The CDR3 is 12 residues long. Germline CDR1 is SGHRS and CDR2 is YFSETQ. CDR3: CADAGFQETQYF. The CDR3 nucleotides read TGCGCAGACGCGGGGTTCCAAGAGACCCAGTACTTC. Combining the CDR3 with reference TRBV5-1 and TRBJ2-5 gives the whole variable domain KAGVTQTPRYLIKTRGQQVTLSCSPISGHRSVSWYQQTPGQGLQFLFEYFSETQRNKGNFPGRFSGRQFSNSRSEMNVSTLELGDSALYLCADAGFQETQYFGPGTRLLVL.

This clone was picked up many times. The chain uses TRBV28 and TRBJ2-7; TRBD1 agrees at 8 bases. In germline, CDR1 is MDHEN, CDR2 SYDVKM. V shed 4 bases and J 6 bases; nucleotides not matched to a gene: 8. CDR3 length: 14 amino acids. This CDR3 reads CASSSPGQASEQYF. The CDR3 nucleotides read TGTGCCAGCAGTTCCCCGGGACAGGCTTCCGAGCAGTACTTC.